This T cell receptor (beta chain) was identified during a study of PD-1 blockade in mismatch repair-deficient tumors. Study background: All were previously treated, progressing patients with over 9 mismatch repair-deficient cancer types. Findings and limits, study-wide: After pembrolizumab, tumor-resident clones rose rapidly, then generally contracted before radiologic responses.

This table comes from immunoSEQ multiplex PCR, and its TCRdb copy is limited to in-frame clones, with some not included. Counted here are tens of thousands of clones, more than 65% occurring once; the ten biggest clones make up roughly 8%. About this clone itself: Its antigen remains unidentified.

PCR or immunohistochemistry showed mismatch repair deficiency in every enrolled patient. The TCR-sequenced patients were three responders to pembrolizumab. The source of this sequence is an adult with mismatch repair-deficient cancer. The specimen was peripheral blood, collected about 4.5 months after starting pembrolizumab.

The CDR3 nucleotides read TGTGCCAGCAGCTTAGAACGACAGACATACTATGGCTACACCTTC. Translating it yields CASSLERQTYYGYTF. The rearrangement links TRBV11-2 to TRBJ1-2; tentative D call: TRBD1 (5 bases). V was cut by 0 bases and J by 3 bases, with 11 bases left in between. CDR1 and CDR2 from the germline V gene are SGHAT and FQNNGV. The CDR3 has 15 amino acids.